Reported below is one T cell receptor (beta chain). These data are taken from a study of shared T cell receptors in the human thymus. Profiled with immunoSEQ multiplex PCR; TCRdb holds only in-frame clones, not every one. The sample includes about 610,000 clones, 70% to 90% of them seen just once. CDR1 and CDR2 (germline): SGHTA, FQGTGA. This CDR3 is built from 16 residues. J lost 2 bases, V lost 5 bases, and 11 bases had no gene match. The same data also contributed to another study, on human thymus T cells. This second report adds: Corrective surgery for congenital heart defects was being performed on the healthy Finnish infants who were the donors.

The chain employs TRBV7-3 and TRBJ2-7, with 8 nucleotides matching TRBD2. Sequenced input: thymocytes. The clonotype was recovered from a boy younger than two with a congenital heart defect. The CDR3 protein is CASSNGAGGRTYEQYF. CDR3 nucleotides: TGTGCCAGCAGCAACGGGGCGGGGGGTAGGACCTACGAGCAGTACTTC.